This T cell receptor (beta chain) originates from a study of control samples from healthy donors and cancer patients (dated by TCRdb to about 2020). Receptor libraries were prepared by the immunoSEQ multiplex PCR assay. Not all clones reach the TCRdb copy of this immuneACCESS table, which keeps in-frame sequences only. Checked studies attribute under half of the gap to unresolved V genes and leave the rest unexplained. The sample contains around 120,000 clones, 80% to 90% of them found a single time. The ten most abundant clones make up 1.1% of the sample. For this clone: It lacks a known antigen. No clone much larger than this one lies a single base away; base qualities are absent.

Taken from the germline V gene, the CDR1 and CDR2 loops are SGDLS and YYNGEE. V gives up 2 bases and J gives up 7 bases, and the segment between their germline ends measures 16 bases. The CDR3 has 16 amino acids, counting the end cysteine and phenylalanine. Only the CDR3 portion is preserved as DNA: 48 bases, with reading frame beginning at the first base. Material: PBMCs. The sequence was collected from a woman aged 50 to 60 with colorectal cancer. Recombination joined TRBV9 with TRBJ1-6, and perhaps TRBD1 as D gene, on 5 matching bases. The bases are TGTGCCAGCAGCGTTACGGGGCTCGCTGGGAATTCACCCCTCCACTTT. Translated, this is CASSVTGLAGNSPLHF.